This T cell receptor (beta chain) was recovered during a study of siplizumab effects on memory and regulatory T cells. Study conclusions and caveats: It was not possible to assign a naive or memory phenotype to roughly 75-97% of proliferating CD4+ or CD8+ clones.

In this sample, this clone turned up once. Its antigen remains unidentified. Trimming at V came to 3 bases and at J to 3 bases, leaving 7 bases not matched to a gene. The CDR3 is made up of 16 amino acids. CDR1 and CDR2 (germline): LGHNA, YNFKEQ. Assay: immunoSEQ multiplex PCR; the TCRdb copy retains only in-frame clones and omits some. The table includes some 100,000 clones, more than 85% detected once. Sequencing was done on a sample of CD8+ T cells sorted from blood. This clonotype originated in a human donor in good health. The V and J genes are TRBV4-2 and TRBJ2-7; 11 positions agree with TRBD2. Written as DNA, the CDR3 is TGTGCCAGCAGCCAGGAAGGGACTAGCGGCCTCTACGAGCAGTACTTC. It specifies CASSQEGTSGLYEQYF.